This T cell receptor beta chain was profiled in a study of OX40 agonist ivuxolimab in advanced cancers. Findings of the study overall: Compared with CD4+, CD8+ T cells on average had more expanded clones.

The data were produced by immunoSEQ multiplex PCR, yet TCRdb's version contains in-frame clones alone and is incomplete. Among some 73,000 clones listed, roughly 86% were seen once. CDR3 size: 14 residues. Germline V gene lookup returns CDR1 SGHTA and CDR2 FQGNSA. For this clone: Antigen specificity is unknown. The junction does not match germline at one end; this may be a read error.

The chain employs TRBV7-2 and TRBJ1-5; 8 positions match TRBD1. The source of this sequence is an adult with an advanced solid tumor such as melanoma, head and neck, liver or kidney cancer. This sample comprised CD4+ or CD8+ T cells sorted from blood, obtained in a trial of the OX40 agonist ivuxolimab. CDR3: CASSVAQGAQPQHF. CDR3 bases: TGTGCCAGCAGCGTAGCCCAGGGGGCGCAGCCCCAGCATTTT. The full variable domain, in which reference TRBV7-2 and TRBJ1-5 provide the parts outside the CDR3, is GAGVSQSPSNKVTEKGKDVELRCDPISGHTALYWYRQSLGQGLEFLIYFQGNSAPDKSGLPSDRFSAERTGGSVSTLTIQRTQQEDSAVYLCASSVAQGAQPQHFGDGTRLSIL.